The 15 T cell receptor beta chains given below trace back to one sample, sequenced in a study of CD8+ T cells in alopecia areata (dated by TCRdb to between 2018 and 2020). What this sample's treatment or condition label stands for: oral pan-JAK inhibitor, 5-10 mg twice daily. The library was prepared using the immunoSEQ multiplex PCR assay. To provide template for TCR sequencing, every sample had RNA extracted and reverse transcribed into cDNA. This is the immuneACCESS table as TCRdb keeps it, with only in-frame sequences that have V and J called. A part of the clones is gone; compared with another copy, unresolved V genes explain less than half, and the rest is unexplained. This sample is represented by 180,000 or so clones; 58% of them were singletons. 15% to 20% of the sample is held by the ten biggest clonotypes. The sample was CD4+ T cells sorted from blood, taken between weeks 55 and 65, from a patient treated with tofacitinib. Every receptor here comes from a human donor with alopecia areata.

The rearrangement joins TRBV30 to TRBJ1-1, with no clear D. This CDR3 region has 12 residues. The germline gives CDR1 GTSNPN, CDR2 SVGIG (reference sequence). Trimming left V 2 bases short and J 0 bases short, with 4 bases between. CDR3 sequence reads: CAWSRMNTEAFF. The CDR3 DNA sequence: TGTGCCTGGAGTCGAATGAACACTGAAGCTTTCTTT.

CDR3 sequence (DNA): TGCGCCAGCAGTGAGACTAGCGGACGGGCTGGGGAGACCCAGTACTTC. Its translation is CASSETSGRAGETQYF. This chain uses TRBV10-2 with TRBJ2-5, with 8 positions matching TRBD2. CDR3 length: 16 amino acids. The V gene end was trimmed by 2 bases and the J gene end by 5 bases; junction bases not matched to a gene: 10. Per germline, CDR1 WSHSY and CDR2 SAAADI.

The chain combines TRBV5-1 with TRBJ2-1, with 8 bases that match TRBD2. Germline V CDR1 and CDR2: SGHRS, YFSETQ. The junction had 5 bases not matched to a gene; V was cut back by 0 bases and J by 6 bases. This CDR3 is 15 amino acids long. DNA for the CDR3: TGCGCCAGCAGCTTGGCCTCTGGGACTAGCAATGAGCAGTTCTTC. Translating it yields CASSLASGTSNEQFF.

For this clone: Other DNA sequences from this sample encode an identical CDR3 as well. CDR3 residues: CASSLAGSNQPQHF. CDR3 DNA: TGTGCCAGCAGCTTAGCGGGTAGCAATCAGCCCCAGCATTTT. This chain links TRBV7-9 with TRBJ1-5; D not certain. Trimming took 0 bases from V and 0 from J, leaving 3 bases between them. The CDR3 is made up of 14 amino acids. The V gene's germline CDR1 is SEHNR and CDR2 FQNEAQ (reference sequence). Together with reference TRBV7-9 and TRBJ1-5, the CDR3 gives the full variable domain: DTGVSQNPRHKITKRGQNVTFRCDPISEHNRLYWYRQTLGQGPEFLTYFQNEAQLEKSRLLSDRFSAERPKGSFSTLEIQRTEQGDSAMYLCASSLAGSNQPQHFGDGTRLSIL.

The chain joins TRBV5-1 to TRBJ2-2; D remains unclear. This CDR3 is 14 amino acids long. The V gene's germline CDR1 is SGHRS and CDR2 YFSETQ. V was cut by 3 bases and J by 2 bases, with 8 bases left in between. CDR3 DNA sequence: TGCGCCAGCAGCTCAAACACCAACACCGGGGAGCTGTTTTTT. Residues: CASSSNTNTGELFF.

The genes are TRBV25-1 and TRBJ2-1, with D maybe TRBD1 (6 bases). CDR3 length: 12 amino acids. V gave up 2 bases and J gave up 12 bases, with 11 bases separating them. In germline, CDR1 is MGHDK, CDR2 SYGVNS. The CDR3 DNA sequence: TGTGCCAGCAGTGAAACCCTGACAGGGCAGTTCTTC. This encodes CASSETLTGQFF.

This clone was recorded a few times. This sequence joins TRBV6-1 and TRBJ1-5; TRBD1 agrees at 8 bases. The J segment lost 6 bases and the V segment lost 7 bases, leaving 8 bases of the junction unmatched. Germline V gene data show CDR1 as MNHNS and CDR2 as SASEGT. The CDR3 is made up of 14 amino acids. CDR3 residues: CASIYDRGGQPQHF. In DNA form, the CDR3 reads TGTGCCAGCATATACGACAGGGGAGGTCAGCCCCAGCATTTT.

The rearrangement links TRBV15 to TRBJ2-7; a weak D match, TRBD1 (6 bases). V was shortened by 2 bases and J by 6 bases, with 17 bases between the two germline ends. The CDR3 contains 15 residues. From germline, CDR1 is LNHNV and CDR2 YYDKDF (reference sequence). The CDR3 is CATSRLTGWSSEQYF. The CDR3 DNA sequence: TGTGCCACCAGCAGATTAACAGGGTGGAGTTCCGAGCAGTACTTC.

This clone is medium-sized (0.01 to 0.1%). The genes are TRBV5-1 and TRBJ2-7, with D possibly TRBD2 on 5 matching bases. V was shortened by 5 bases and J by 2 bases, with 14 bases between the two germline ends. The CDR3 is 14 amino acids. Looked up from germline, CDR1 is SGHRS and CDR2 is YFSETQ. The DNA of the CDR3 is TGCGCCAGCAGTCATCGGACGGGGACCTACGAGCAGTACTTC. Protein product: CASSHRTGTYEQYF.

The CDR3 nucleotides are TGTGCCAGTACCCAAAGGGGACAGTCATATGGCTACACCTTC. The encoded protein is CASTQRGQSYGYTF. V usage is TRBV19 and J usage is TRBJ1-2; 7 nucleotides agree with TRBD1. Per the germline V gene, CDR1 is LNHDA and CDR2 is SQIVND (reference sequence). After removal of 7 bases from V and 5 bases from J, the junction contained 10 bases not matched to a gene. CDR3 size: 14 residues.

This chain joins TRBV7-9 and TRBJ2-7; 7 positions agree with TRBD1. This CDR3 is built from 17 residues. CDR1 is SEHNR and CDR2 is FQNEAQ in the germline V gene (reference sequence). J lost 2 bases, V lost 7 bases, and 17 bases had no gene match. The CDR3 protein is CASTPFGNRDSAYEQYF. In DNA, the CDR3 is TGTGCCAGCACCCCTTTTGGGAACCGGGACAGTGCCTACGAGCAGTACTTC.

This clone was counted between two and nine times. The chain uses TRBV2 and TRBJ2-5, with D tentatively TRBD2 (7 bases). CDR3 length: 17 residues. V was pared by 5 bases and J by 3 bases, with 22 bases between. Germline V gene sequence: CDR1 SNHLY, CDR2 FYNNEI. Here the CDR3 reads CASSTLSWGEGEETQYF. The CDR3 DNA reads as TGTGCCAGCAGTACCCTATCTTGGGGGGAGGGGGAAGAGACCCAGTACTTC.

This clone was seen only a few times. The chain uses TRBV14 and TRBJ2-3, with 8 bases that match TRBD1. Germline trimming cut 5 bases from V and 4 bases from J; bases unmatched to any gene: 8. Germline V gene data show CDR1 as SGHDN and CDR2 as FVKESK. The CDR3 extends over 15 amino acids. In DNA, the CDR3 is TGTGCCAGCAGCACTCGGACAGGGAAGTCAGATACGCAGTATTTT. This codes for CASSTRTGKSDTQYF.

This chain links TRBV9 with TRBJ1-1; D may be TRBD1 (6 bases). The CDR3 is 16 residues long. The V and J ends lost 4 bases and 3 bases respectively, with 19 bases between them. Germline V lookup: CDR1 SGDLS, CDR2 YYNGEE. CDR3 DNA sequence: TGTGCCAGCAGCCCTCATACAGGGAGGGGGGACACTGAAGCTTTCTTT. Residues: CASSPHTGRGDTEAFF.

V and J are TRBV7-2 and TRBJ1-1, with D perhaps matching TRBD1 (5 bases). CDR1 and CDR2 (germline): SGHTA, FQGNSA. V was clipped by 1 base and J by 0 bases, with 12 bases between them. There are 16 residues in the CDR3. This chain's CDR3 is CASSLEEGRLNTEAFF. The CDR3, as DNA: TGTGCCAGCAGCTTAGAAGAGGGACGGCTGAACACTGAAGCTTTCTTT.